The T cell receptor (beta chain) under discussion was sequenced for a study of molecular identifiers for immune sequencing clone quantification. General observations from the study: For effector cells, clones above 20 RNA copies held over 98% of molecules; for naive cells, under 1%.

Naive CD8 T cell sorting was performed on the CD8+CD4-CCR7+CD45RA+ phenotype. This clonotype was found a few times. Antigen: not known. The use of previously described methods and listed TCR primers produced the bulk TCR libraries. One entry per CDR3 protein results from TCRdb running MiXCR on the PCR reads. The data contain some 590,000 distinct CDR3 sequences, around 25% of them singletons. Trimming took 0 bases from V and 2 from J; bases not matched to a gene: 5. There are 16 residues in the CDR3. Germline CDR1 and CDR2: SEHNR and FQNEAQ (reference sequence). This clonotype was sampled from a human donor in good health. Some libraries in this study had Jurkat cell RNA spiked in. The chain joins TRBV7-9 to TRBJ2-3; 7 bases are a match to TRBD2. The sample comprised naive CD8+ T cells from blood, with Jurkat cell RNA spiked in. As for subset: FACS-sorted CD8+CD4-CCR7+CD45RA+ naive T cells. This CDR3 reads CASSLAWGGDTDTQYF. CDR3 sequence (DNA): TGTGCCAGCAGCTTAGCGTGGGGAGGGGACACAGATACGCAGTATTTT.